The clone carrying this TCR beta chain was seen only once. TCRdb's copy holds only in-frame clones and misses some; the assay was immunoSEQ multiplex PCR. The table records 85,000 to 100,000 clones, 80% of them present only once. This entry is derived from a study of glioma-infiltrating T cells after dendritic cell vaccination. Germline CDR1 and CDR2: SGHRS and YFSETQ. V dropped 2 bases and J dropped 0 bases, with 14 bases sitting between them. There are 16 residues in the CDR3. Time point reported: after dendritic cell vaccination, including at tumor progression/relapse. The chain links TRBV5-1 to TRBJ1-1, with D unclear. The source was blood, collected after dendritic cell vaccination. This sequence was found in a human donor with glioblastoma. The CDR3 nucleotides are TGCGCCAGCAGCTTACCGGCAACGGAGGTGAACACTGAAGCTTTCTTT. Protein product: CASSLPATEVNTEAFF.